The 3 T cell receptor beta chains below come from one sample, sequenced in a study of cytomegalovirus exposure and HLA in healthy donors. Vbeta (60) and Jbeta (13) primers were used in the PCR. Only in-frame clones appear in the TCRdb table, and some are missing; sequencing was by immunoSEQ multiplex PCR. The data hold around 150,000 clones, with over 70% observed a single time. Material for sequencing was PBMCs. Source of these receptors: a woman in her thirties or forties in good health and CMV-seronegative.

J is TRBJ1-1 and V is TRBV2; D remains unclear. This CDR3 spans 13 amino acids. The germline gives CDR1 SNHLY, CDR2 FYNNEI. Trimming pared 9 bases from V and 6 bases from J, leaving 17 bases between. CDR3 sequence reads: CASKRHTGAEAFF. The DNA of the CDR3 is TGTGCCAGTAAAAGGCACACCGGGGCTGAAGCTTTCTTT. The full variable domain, its missing parts supplied by reference TRBV2 and TRBJ1-1, is EPEVTQTPSHQVTQMGQEVILRCVPISNHLYFYWYRQILGQKVEFLVSFYNNEISEKSEIFDDQFSVERPDGSNFTLKIRSTKLEDSAMYFCASKRHTGAEAFFGQGTRLTVV.

The chain has TRBV30 and TRBJ2-5, with a tentative D call TRBD1 (6 bases). The end of the DNA fits TRBJ2-7 better, so the J call may be wrong. CDR1 GTSNPN and CDR2 SVGIG come from the germline V gene (reference sequence). CDR3 length equals 15 residues. The CDR3 loop reads CAWTPEAGVLYEQYF. The CDR3 DNA follows: TGTGCCTGGACTCCCGAGGCAGGGGTTTTGTACGAGCAGTACTTC.

The gene calls are TRBV7-9 and TRBJ1-2; D is unresolved. CDR1 is SEHNR and CDR2 is FQNEAQ in the germline V gene (reference sequence). The CDR3 spans 15 residues. V lost 5 bases to trimming and J lost 6 bases, with 19 bases between them. The DNA for the CDR3 is TGTGCCAGCAGCGCTCGGGCGGGGTTGGAAGATGGCTACACCTTC. Amino acid sequence: CASSARAGLEDGYTF.